The clone carrying this TCR beta chain occurred a few times. The antigen is unknown. These data belong to a study of beta chain features in type 1 diabetes. About the study: Cell yields, age and gender were similar between patients and healthy donors. Analysis included around 99,000,000 sorted cells drawn from all samples. Whole-study results and caveats: Within each of all four CD4+ subsets, Type 1 diabetes patients had TCRB CDR3s that were moderately but significantly shorter.

Since all of the isolated RNA was reverse transcribed, expressed TCRB transcripts were what got sequenced. Sequenced naive, central memory and regulatory T cell samples produced an average of about 3.57 million reads. Sequenced by immunoSEQ multiplex PCR; TCRdb stores in-frame clones only, minus some. This table has fewer than 400,000 clones, about a tenth appearing once. The CDR3 is 16 residues long. The ends lost 6 bases at V and 2 bases at J; junction bases unmatched: 11. Germline CDR1 and CDR2: MNHEY and SMNVEV (reference sequence). Sequencing used central memory CD4+ T cells from blood. This chain joins TRBV27 and TRBJ2-3, with 7 nucleotides matching TRBD2. The receptor comes from a man aged 30 to 39 with type 1 diabetes. The CDR3: CASRQLFRGDTDTQYF. For the CDR3, the DNA is TGTGCCAGCAGACAACTCTTCCGGGGGGACACAGATACGCAGTATTTT.